The 23 T cell receptor beta chains given below trace back to one sample, sequenced in a study of blood T cells in healthy people across ages. Primed by a sample-barcoded 5' primer and a J-beta primer mix, a second PCR proceeded for roughly 6 to 12 cycles. MiXCR, applied by TCRdb to the 5' RACE reads, yields one record per CDR3 protein. The repertoire holds some 710,000 distinct CDR3 sequences, about 45% seen once, with around a sixth in the top ten. Input material: blood. The receptors shown here come from a man aged 80 or over in good health.

This clonotype showed up just a few times. This sequence joins TRBV29-1 and TRBJ2-3; TRBD2 matches 8 bases. V gave up 3 bases and J gave up 2 bases; unmatched junction bases: 13. The CDR3 extends over 17 amino acids. CDR1 is SQVTM and CDR2 is ANQGSEA in the germline V gene. The CDR3 is CSVDGLVAGINTDTQYF. CDR3 DNA: TGCAGCGTTGATGGGTTAGTAGCGGGGATAAACACAGATACGCAGTATTTT.

CDR3 bases: TGCAGCGTTGAGACAGGGGGAAGGGCTGAAGCTTTCTTT. This codes for CSVETGGRAEAFF. This chain joins TRBV29-1 and TRBJ1-1, with 9 bases lining up with TRBD1. The CDR3 contains 13 residues. Germline V CDR1 and CDR2: SQVTM, ANQGSEA. V trimming: 3 bases; J trimming: 6 bases; junction bases outside the gene matches: 5.

The genes are TRBV20-1 and TRBJ2-2; D uncertain. The CDR3 sequence is 14 residues long. The germline V gene has CDR1 DFQATT and CDR2 SNEGSKA (reference sequence). Trimming cost V 3 bases and J 3 bases, with 11 bases left between them. The CDR3 DNA is TGCAGTGCTAGTCGGAGAGCGCACACCGGGGAGCTGTTTTTT. Its protein is CSASRRAHTGELFF.

Here the CDR3 reads CASSKDSSLNTEAFF. The CDR3 DNA is TGTGCCAGCAGCAAGGACAGTTCGTTGAACACTGAAGCTTTCTTT. V usage is TRBV7-2 and J usage is TRBJ1-1, with D perhaps matching TRBD1 (6 bases). The V end was cut by 5 bases, the J end by 0 bases, with 13 bases between. The germline V gene encodes CDR1 SGHTA and CDR2 FQGNSA. This CDR3 spans 15 amino acids.

This chain joins TRBV4-3 and TRBJ1-5, with a possible D match to TRBD1 (6 bases). Germline V gene data show CDR1 as LGHNA and CDR2 as YSLEER. The V and J ends lost 5 bases and 4 bases respectively, with 15 bases between them. CDR3 size: 15 residues. The CDR3 coding sequence is TGCGCCAGCAGCGCCCGAATAGGGGGTAATCAGCCCCAGCATTTT. It encodes CASSARIGGNQPQHF.

The V call is TRBV27, the J call TRBJ2-3; TRBD2 aligns across 9 bases. The J segment lost 1 base and the V segment lost 2 bases, leaving 10 bases of the junction unmatched. From germline, CDR1 is MNHEY and CDR2 SMNVEV (reference sequence). This CDR3 has 18 amino acids. In nucleotides, the CDR3 is TGTGCCAGCAGTTTAACCGGAGTAGCGGGGGCGGGCACAGATACGCAGTATTTT. It yields the protein CASSLTGVAGAGTDTQYF.

This clonotype was counted a few times. The rearrangement uses TRBV25-1 and TRBJ2-5; TRBD1 matches at 8 bases. V shed 6 bases, J shed 5 bases, and the junction held 8 bases outside the gene matches. Germline V gene lookup returns CDR1 MGHDK and CDR2 SYGVNS. The CDR3 is 14 residues long. CDR3 region: CASSQTGAGETQYF. Here the CDR3 DNA reads TGTGCCAGCAGCCAGACAGGGGCGGGTGAGACCCAGTACTTC. The full variable domain, rest sourced from reference TRBV25-1 and TRBJ2-5, is EADIYQTPRYLVIGTGKKITLECSQTMGHDKMYWYQQDPGMELHLIHYSYGVNSTEKGDLSSESTVSRIRTEHFPLTLESARPSHTSQYLCASSQTGAGETQYFGPGTRLLVL.

The chain combines TRBV5-1 with TRBJ2-7; TRBD1 aligns across 11 bases. V lost 5 bases and J lost 4; bases outside the gene matches: 5. The germline CDR1 and CDR2 sequences are SGHRS and YFSETQ. The CDR3 runs to 14 residues. For the CDR3, the DNA is TGCGCCAGCAGTGGACAGGGGGCGTCTTACGAGCAGTACTTC. Protein sequence: CASSGQGASYEQYF.

The chain combines TRBV14 with TRBJ2-5; the D gene is possibly TRBD2 (5 bases). Looked up from germline, CDR1 is SGHDN and CDR2 is FVKESK. V was clipped by 0 bases and J by 5 bases, with 16 bases between them. The CDR3 contains 16 residues. The CDR3 bases are TGTGCCAGCAGCCAAGATACCGGCCTAGCTTTGGAGACCCAGTACTTC. Its protein product is CASSQDTGLALETQYF.

The chain is built from TRBV21-1 and TRBJ1-1; TRBD1, the D gene given by the table, was not confirmed from the DNA. TRBV21-1 is a listed pseudogene. The CDR3 extends over 15 amino acids. The CDR3 sequence: CASSSRGQGNTEAFF. DNA of the CDR3: TGTGCCAGCAGCTCCCGGGGACAGGGGAACACTGAAGCTTTCTTT.

In nucleotides, the CDR3 is TGTGCCAGCAGCCAGCAAAGAATAGGGGGGGGGATAGATGAGCAGTTCTTC. Protein sequence: CASSQQRIGGGIDEQFF. The chain has TRBV4-2 and TRBJ2-1, with a tentative D call TRBD2 (7 bases). Germline CDR1 reads LGHNA; CDR2 reads YNFKEQ. The CDR3 totals 17 residues. Trimming stripped 3 bases from V and 8 bases from J, with 23 bases between.

Of note for this clonotype: Compared with germline, one end of the junction differs, possibly owing to a read error. J is TRBJ2-5 and V is TRBV7-7; D possibly corresponds to TRBD2 (5 bases). The germline gives CDR1 SSHAT, CDR2 FNYEAQ (reference sequence). The CDR3 spans 13 residues. The DNA for the CDR3 is TGTGCTAGCAGCCCGACTATTAAAGAGACCCAGTACTTC. It is translated as CASSPTIKETQYF.

The chain combines TRBV20-1 with TRBJ2-1; 12 nucleotides align to TRBD2. Germline V gene lookup returns CDR1 DFQATT and CDR2 SNEGSKA (reference sequence). The CDR3 consists of 16 residues. Trimming at V came to 6 bases and at J to 0 bases, leaving 6 bases not matched to a gene. The chain's CDR3 is CSAETSGGSSYNEQFF. The CDR3 bases are TGCAGTGCCGAGACTAGCGGGGGATCCTCCTACAATGAGCAGTTCTTC.

This clonotype has just one count. This sequence joins TRBV20-1 and TRBJ1-1, with a possible D match to TRBD1 (5 bases). The CDR3 runs 16 residues. Trimming removed 6 bases from V and 0 bases from J, with 20 bases in between. The germline V gene has CDR1 DFQATT and CDR2 SNEGSKA (reference sequence). In DNA form, the CDR3 reads TGCAGTGCCAACCCCCGACAGAGTTACATGAACACTGAAGCTTTCTTT. Translating gives CSANPRQSYMNTEAFF.

The chain joins TRBV10-3 to TRBJ2-4; weak D call: TRBD1 (10 bases). The DNA end favors TRBJ2-7, so the J call may be wrong. CDR1 ENHRY and CDR2 SYGVKD come from the germline V gene. The CDR3 sequence is 18 residues long. The CDR3 region has the DNA TGTGCCATCAGAGGGACAGGGGAACGAGCGGGAGGACCCCTCGAGCAGTACTTC. Translating gives CAIRGTGERAGGPLEQYF.

This clonotype was detected many times. The rearrangement joins TRBV5-1 to TRBJ2-1; 14 bases agree with TRBD2. The germline CDR1 and CDR2 sequences are SGHRS and YFSETQ. The CDR3 covers 14 residues. Unmatched junction bases numbered 3, after V lost 6 bases and J lost 7 bases. The DNA for the CDR3 is TGCGCCAGCAAAGGGACTAGCGGGAGTAATGAGCAGTTCTTC. It specifies CASKGTSGSNEQFF.

This clonotype was picked up a small number of times. The V gene is TRBV5-1, the J gene TRBJ1-5; no clear D gene. The germline gives CDR1 SGHRS, CDR2 YFSETQ. The length of the CDR3 is 15 residues. The V end lost 0 bases, the J end lost 4 bases, and 11 bases lay between the germline ends. The CDR3 DNA is TGCGCCAGCAGCTTGGTTGGGGAGAGTAATCAGCCCCAGCATTTT. It is translated as CASSLVGESNQPQHF.

The chain carries TRBV9 and TRBJ2-5; 9 positions match TRBD1. Germline trimming cut 3 bases from V and 5 bases from J; bases unmatched to any gene: 8. CDR1 and CDR2 from the germline V gene are SGDLS and YYNGEE. The CDR3 consists of 15 residues. The CDR3: CASSADGQGRETQYF. For the CDR3, the DNA is TGTGCCAGCAGCGCAGATGGACAGGGGAGGGAGACCCAGTACTTC.

This clonotype was seen many times. The chain has TRBV5-1 and TRBJ2-7; 11 nucleotides match TRBD2. From germline, CDR1 is SGHRS and CDR2 YFSETQ. The CDR3 runs to 17 residues. Trimming at V came to 5 bases and at J to 2 bases, leaving 12 bases not matched to a gene. The CDR3 loop is CASSLTSGTPGTYEQYF. The CDR3 nucleotides are TGCGCCAGCAGTCTGACTAGCGGGACTCCTGGGACCTACGAGCAGTACTTC.

The chain has TRBV7-9 and TRBJ2-6; D perhaps matches TRBD1 (6 bases). Germline lookup yields CDR1 SEHNR and CDR2 FQNEAQ (reference sequence). V was cut by 4 bases and J by 1 base, with 11 bases left in between. This CDR3 is built from 16 residues. The CDR3 coding sequence is TGTGCCAGCAGCTCCAAGGGGGATTCTGGGGCCAACGTCCTGACTTTC. Its translation: CASSSKGDSGANVLTF.

The V gene is TRBV12-3 or TRBV12-4, the J gene TRBJ2-4; 9 positions match TRBD1. The last part of the DNA fits TRBJ2-7 better; the J call may be wrong. The CDR3 spans 16 residues. The CDR3 coding sequence is TGTGCCAGCAGTTTCGGAACGGGACAGGGAAGAGTCGAGCAGTACTTC. Protein: CASSFGTGQGRVEQYF.

V is TRBV2 and J is TRBJ2-5; 10 nucleotides agree with TRBD2. V shed 5 bases and J 5 bases; nucleotides not matched to a gene: 11. The germline V gene has CDR1 SNHLY and CDR2 FYNNEI. The CDR3 extends over 16 amino acids. The CDR3 loop reads CASSPDGLAVSETQYF. The CDR3 coding sequence is TGTGCCAGCAGTCCGGACGGACTAGCGGTTTCCGAGACCCAGTACTTC.

The chain couples TRBV29-1 to TRBJ2-5; D is unresolved. V was trimmed by 2 bases and J by 1 base, leaving 8 bases between them. Germline V gene sequence: CDR1 SQVTM, CDR2 ANQGSEA. CDR3 length: 13 residues. The CDR3 DNA follows: TGCAGCGTTGAAACTGATATCCAAGAGACCCAGTACTTC. Protein: CSVETDIQETQYF. Complete variable domain (other parts from reference TRBV29-1 and TRBJ2-5): SAVISQKPSRDICQRGTSLTIQCQVDSQVTMMFWYRQQPGQSLTLIATANQGSEATYESGFVIDKFPISRPNLTFSTLTVSNMSPEDSSIYLCSVETDIQETQYFGPGTRLLVL.